This is a list of T cell receptor beta chains from one sample in a study of T-cell reconstitution after alpha-beta-depleted transplantation in children. TCRdb passed the PCR reads through MiXCR, listing each CDR3 protein once. The sample lists 440,000 or so distinct CDR3 sequences, under 13% occurring once. The sequences come from PBMCs from the stem cell graft donor, collected from the stem cell graft. The receptor set was obtained from a human donor who donated a stem cell graft to a child with acute myeloid leukemia. Both conserved end residues are part of each CDR3. Fields, in order: CDR3 DNA, CDR3 protein, J gene, D gene, clone size, V gene. D genes are given only for firm matches. The listing skips clone size in some rows; elsewhere it reads once, few, many or a size class.

CDR3nt: TGTGCCAGCAGCTTAGGTTTTAGCGAGACCTACGAGCAGTACTTC
CDR3aa: CASSLGFSETYEQYF
j_gene: TRBJ2-7
d_gene: NA
abundance: few
v_gene: TRBV7-8

CDR3nt: TGTGCCAGCAGCGTAGCGGCTAGCGGGGGCCACACAGATACGCAGTATTTT
CDR3aa: CASSVAASGGHTDTQYF
j_gene: TRBJ2-3
d_gene: TRBD2
abundance: NA
v_gene: TRBV9

CDR3nt: TGTGCCAGCTCACCATTTTCTAGCGGGAACCAAGAGACCCAGTACTTC
CDR3aa: CASSPFSSGNQETQYF
j_gene: TRBJ2-5
d_gene: TRBD2
abundance: NA
v_gene: TRBV18

CDR3nt: TGTGCCAGCAGCCCTCGACAGGCTCTGTTAGTCAGCTCCTACAATGAGCAGTTCTTC
CDR3aa: CASSPRQALLVSSYNEQFF
j_gene: TRBJ2-1
d_gene: NA
abundance: few
v_gene: TRBV7-8

CDR3nt: TGCGCCAGCAGCTTGAATACGGGCGCGGACTCCTACGAGCAGTACTTC
CDR3aa: CASSLNTGADSYEQYF
j_gene: TRBJ2-7
d_gene: NA
abundance: few
v_gene: TRBV5-1

CDR3nt: TGCAGTGCTATCCTCATTTCCCGCCAAGAGACCCAGTACTTC
CDR3aa: CSAILISRQETQYF
j_gene: TRBJ2-5
d_gene: NA
abundance: NA
v_gene: TRBV20-1

CDR3nt: TGCAGCGTTAGTGTTATCGGGGATGAGCAGTTCTTC
CDR3aa: CSVSVIGDEQFF
j_gene: TRBJ2-1
d_gene: NA
abundance: few
v_gene: TRBV29-1

CDR3nt: TGCAGCGTTGAAACGACAGGGGTAGATACGCAGTATTTT
CDR3aa: CSVETTGVDTQYF
j_gene: TRBJ2-3
d_gene: TRBD1
abundance: few
v_gene: TRBV29-1

CDR3nt: TGTGCCAGCAGTGAACAGGTCGGGGGGAACACCGGGGAGCTGTTTTTT
CDR3aa: CASSEQVGGNTGELFF
j_gene: TRBJ2-2
d_gene: NA
abundance: NA
v_gene: TRBV6-1

CDR3nt: TGTGCCACCAGCAGACCCGGACACCCTAGCACAGATACGCAGTATTTT
CDR3aa: CATSRPGHPSTDTQYF
j_gene: TRBJ2-3
d_gene: NA
abundance: NA
v_gene: TRBV15

CDR3nt: TGCGCCAGCAGCCCCCTGAGGGGGAAGGATGAGCAGTTCTTC
CDR3aa: CASSPLRGKDEQFF
j_gene: TRBJ2-1
d_gene: NA
abundance: few
v_gene: TRBV5-1

CDR3nt: TGTGCCAGTCGGACAGAACACTTGAACACTGAAGCTTTCTTT
CDR3aa: CASRTEHLNTEAFF
j_gene: TRBJ1-1
d_gene: NA
abundance: many
v_gene: TRBV25-1

CDR3nt: TGCAGCGTGATGACAGGGAGGGACACTGAAGCTTTCTTT
CDR3aa: CSVMTGRDTEAFF
j_gene: TRBJ1-1
d_gene: TRBD1
abundance: many
v_gene: TRBV29-1

CDR3nt: TGTGCCAGCAGTCGGACGTACTCCTATAATTCACCCCTCCACTTT
CDR3aa: CASSRTYSYNSPLHF
j_gene: TRBJ1-6
d_gene: NA
abundance: few
v_gene: TRBV27

CDR3nt: TGCAGTGCTAGTTCGGAGACTGAAGCTTTCTTT
CDR3aa: CSASSETEAFF
j_gene: TRBJ1-1
d_gene: NA
abundance: few
v_gene: TRBV20-1

CDR3nt: TGTGCCAGCTCACCGACAGGGGGGGGTATGAACACTGAAGCTTTCTTT
CDR3aa: CASSPTGGGMNTEAFF
j_gene: TRBJ1-1
d_gene: TRBD1
abundance: many
v_gene: TRBV18

CDR3nt: TGCGCCAGCAGCTTGTACCCTACTCAGCCCCAGCATTTT
CDR3aa: CASSLYPTQPQHF
j_gene: TRBJ1-5
d_gene: NA
abundance: NA
v_gene: TRBV5-1

CDR3nt: TGCGCCAGCAGCTTGCGCGTGAACACCGGGGAGCTGTTTTTT
CDR3aa: CASSLRVNTGELFF
j_gene: TRBJ2-2
d_gene: NA
abundance: many
v_gene: TRBV5-1

CDR3nt: TGCGCCAGCAGCTTGACGGACAGGGGGCGAATGGAGCAGTACTTC
CDR3aa: CASSLTDRGRMEQYF
j_gene: TRBJ2-7
d_gene: TRBD1
abundance: NA
v_gene: TRBV5-1

CDR3nt: TGTGCCAGCAGAGGGGGACAGGGCACCGATAACTATGGCTACACCTTC
CDR3aa: CASRGGQGTDNYGYTF
j_gene: TRBJ1-2
d_gene: TRBD1
abundance: few
v_gene: TRBV6-1

CDR3nt: TGCAGCGTTGTGGGGCGCGGGGGCAACGAGCAGTACTTC
CDR3aa: CSVVGRGGNEQYF
j_gene: TRBJ2-7
d_gene: NA
abundance: many
v_gene: TRBV29-1

CDR3nt: TGCGCCAGCAGCTCGCGCGGGGGGGCGAATGAGCAGTTCTTC
CDR3aa: CASSSRGGANEQFF
j_gene: TRBJ2-1
d_gene: TRBD2
abundance: many
v_gene: TRBV5-1

CDR3nt: TGTGCCAGCAGCTTAACCCGGGTCCCAGGCGAGCAGTACTTC
CDR3aa: CASSLTRVPGEQYF
j_gene: TRBJ2-7
d_gene: NA
abundance: NA
v_gene: TRBV7-2

CDR3nt: TGCGCCAGCAGCCTCAGACAGGCCTCCTACGAGCAGTACTTC
CDR3aa: CASSLRQASYEQYF
j_gene: TRBJ2-7
d_gene: NA
abundance: many
v_gene: TRBV5-1

CDR3nt: TGCGCCAGCAGTCCCGACAGGGCCATAGCCAAAAACATTCAGTACTTC
CDR3aa: CASSPDRAIAKNIQYF
j_gene: TRBJ2-4
d_gene: TRBD1
abundance: NA
v_gene: TRBV5-1

CDR3nt: TGTGCCAGCAGTACTACAGGGTCCCCCGTAAACACCTTC
CDR3aa: CASSTTGSPVNTF
j_gene: TRBJ1-2
d_gene: NA
abundance: many
v_gene: TRBV12-3/TRBV12-4

CDR3nt: TGCAGTGCTATAGAGACCCGCTCCTACGAGCAGTACTTC
CDR3aa: CSAIETRSYEQYF
j_gene: TRBJ2-7
d_gene: NA
abundance: NA
v_gene: TRBV20-1

CDR3nt: TGTGCCAGCAGCTTAGGCCAAGACTACGAGCAGTACTTC
CDR3aa: CASSLGQDYEQYF
j_gene: TRBJ2-7
d_gene: NA
abundance: many
v_gene: TRBV7-6

CDR3nt: TGTGCCAGCAGTGAGGGACTAGCGGGACCCGTAGAGACCCAGTACTTC
CDR3aa: CASSEGLAGPVETQYF
j_gene: TRBJ2-5
d_gene: TRBD2
abundance: few
v_gene: TRBV25-1

CDR3nt: TGTGCCAGCAGCGTGACAGGGGATCAGCCCCAGCATTTT
CDR3aa: CASSVTGDQPQHF
j_gene: TRBJ1-5
d_gene: TRBD1
abundance: NA
v_gene: TRBV5-5

CDR3nt: TGTGCCAGCAGTGAATCTAGCGGGAGTACCAATGAGCAGTTCTTC
CDR3aa: CASSESSGSTNEQFF
j_gene: TRBJ2-1
d_gene: TRBD2
abundance: few
v_gene: TRBV25-1

CDR3nt: TGCAGTGCTAGAGATACCGTAGGCTTGGGCAATGAGCAGTTCTTC
CDR3aa: CSARDTVGLGNEQFF
j_gene: TRBJ2-1
d_gene: NA
abundance: few
v_gene: TRBV20-1

CDR3nt: TGCAGCGTCCCGGCTGCGCAGGACCAAGAGACCCAGTACTTC
CDR3aa: CSVPAAQDQETQYF
j_gene: TRBJ2-5
d_gene: NA
abundance: NA
v_gene: TRBV29-1

CDR3nt: TGTGCCATCAACGGCCAGTTAGGGCAGACCCAGTACTTC
CDR3aa: CAINGQLGQTQYF
j_gene: TRBJ2-5
d_gene: NA
abundance: NA
v_gene: TRBV10-3

CDR3nt: TGTGCCAGCAGCCAAGATCAGGGGACCGGGGAGCTGTTTTTT
CDR3aa: CASSQDQGTGELFF
j_gene: TRBJ2-2
d_gene: NA
abundance: NA
v_gene: TRBV3-1

CDR3nt: TGTGCCAGCAGCCAATCCCATCAAGAGACCCAGTACTTC
CDR3aa: CASSQSHQETQYF
j_gene: TRBJ2-5
d_gene: NA
abundance: few
v_gene: TRBV14

CDR3nt: TGTGCCAGCTCACCGCTCCCGGCAGTGAACGGGGAGCTGTTTTTT
CDR3aa: CASSPLPAVNGELFF
j_gene: TRBJ2-2
d_gene: NA
abundance: few
v_gene: TRBV18

CDR3nt: TGCAGTGCTAGCTCCCGAGGGAAGAGCTCCTACGAGCAGTACTTC
CDR3aa: CSASSRGKSSYEQYF
j_gene: TRBJ2-7
d_gene: NA
abundance: NA
v_gene: TRBV20-1

CDR3nt: TGTGCCAGCAGCCTAACTAGCGGGGTACAAGAGACCCAGTACTTC
CDR3aa: CASSLTSGVQETQYF
j_gene: TRBJ2-5
d_gene: TRBD2
abundance: NA
v_gene: TRBV11-3

CDR3nt: TGCAGCGTCGACAGATCTCACTATGGCTACACCTTC
CDR3aa: CSVDRSHYGYTF
j_gene: TRBJ1-2
d_gene: NA
abundance: many
v_gene: TRBV29-1

CDR3nt: TGTGCCACCAGCAGTGGAGGGGGGATCGAGACCCAGTACTTC
CDR3aa: CATSSGGGIETQYF
j_gene: TRBJ2-5
d_gene: NA
abundance: few
v_gene: TRBV15

CDR3nt: TGTGCCAGCAGGGACAGGGCTTTTACTGAAGCTTTCTTT
CDR3aa: CASRDRAFTEAFF
j_gene: TRBJ1-1
d_gene: TRBD1
abundance: many
v_gene: TRBV6-1

CDR3nt: TGCAGTGCAAAAGAATTGCCAGAAGAAGCTTTCTTT
CDR3aa: CSAKELPEEAFF
j_gene: TRBJ1-1
d_gene: NA
abundance: NA
v_gene: TRBV20-1

CDR3nt: TGCGCCAGCAGCTTGATAGGGATCGACACTGAAGCTTTCTTT
CDR3aa: CASSLIGIDTEAFF
j_gene: TRBJ1-1
d_gene: NA
abundance: NA
v_gene: TRBV5-1

CDR3nt: TGCAGCGTTGCGGTCGGCTACACCTTC
CDR3aa: CSVAVGYTF
j_gene: TRBJ1-2
d_gene: NA
abundance: few
v_gene: TRBV29-1

CDR3nt: TGCAGCGTCCAAACAGGGGTTCTCACCGGGGAGCTGTTTTTT
CDR3aa: CSVQTGVLTGELFF
j_gene: TRBJ2-2
d_gene: TRBD1
abundance: few
v_gene: TRBV29-1

CDR3nt: TGTGCCTGGAAGGGGACGAACACTGAAGCTTTCTTT
CDR3aa: CAWKGTNTEAFF
j_gene: TRBJ1-1
d_gene: NA
abundance: NA
v_gene: TRBV30

CDR3nt: TGCAGTGTGGGCGGGAGGCGTTGGACCTACAATGAGCAGTTCTTC
CDR3aa: CSVGGRRWTYNEQFF
j_gene: TRBJ2-1
d_gene: TRBD2
abundance: few
v_gene: TRBV20-1

CDR3nt: TGTGCCAGCAGTGACTCGAAGCTCGGGGAGCTGTTTTTT
CDR3aa: CASSDSKLGELFF
j_gene: TRBJ2-2
d_gene: NA
abundance: NA
v_gene: TRBV6-4

CDR3nt: TGTGCCAGCAGTTCGCTCGGTGTATGGAGAAGCTCCTACAATGAGCAGTTCTTC
CDR3aa: CASSSLGVWRSSYNEQFF
j_gene: TRBJ2-1
d_gene: NA
abundance: few
v_gene: TRBV6-5

CDR3nt: TGCAGTGCCGATGACAGGGTTAATGGCGACACCTTC
CDR3aa: CSADDRVNGDTF
j_gene: TRBJ1-2
d_gene: TRBD1
abundance: once
v_gene: TRBV20-1

CDR3nt: TGCAGCGCCGACAGGGGCTACACCGGGGAGCTGTTTTTT
CDR3aa: CSADRGYTGELFF
j_gene: TRBJ2-2
d_gene: TRBD1
abundance: few
v_gene: TRBV29-1

CDR3nt: TGTGCCAGCAGCTTGGACATCGGGGACTATGGCTACACCTTC
CDR3aa: CASSLDIGDYGYTF
j_gene: TRBJ1-2
d_gene: NA
abundance: few
v_gene: TRBV5-4

CDR3nt: TGTGCCAGCGGAGGCGGTGGCACAGATACGCAGTATTTT
CDR3aa: CASGGGGTDTQYF
j_gene: TRBJ2-3
d_gene: NA
abundance: NA
v_gene: TRBV18

CDR3nt: TGTGCCATCAGTCCGGGACAGGGGGCGGATGGTAATGAAAAACTGTTTTTT
CDR3aa: CAISPGQGADGNEKLFF
j_gene: TRBJ1-4
d_gene: TRBD1
abundance: few
v_gene: TRBV10-3